These 27 T cell receptor beta chains were all obtained from the same sample, sequenced in a study of OX40 agonist ivuxolimab in advanced cancers. TCRdb keeps only in-frame clones here, not all; method: immunoSEQ multiplex PCR. The repertoire holds roughly 48,000 clones, with 70% to 85% as singletons. Here the sequenced sample was CD4+ or CD8+ T cells sorted from blood, taken in a trial of the OX40 agonist ivuxolimab. These receptors all come from an adult with an advanced solid tumor such as melanoma, head and neck, liver or kidney cancer.

The rearrangement joins TRBV7-8 to TRBJ2-5, with TRBD1 matching over 7 bases. The J call is doubtful: the DNA matches TRBJ2-7 better. Germline CDR1 and CDR2: SGHVS and FQNEAQ. The CDR3 covers 13 residues. In nucleotides, the CDR3 is TGTGCCAGCAGCCTGGGACAGATTTACGAGCAGTACTTC. This sequence encodes CASSLGQIYEQYF.

V and J are TRBV18 and TRBJ2-1, with TRBD2 identical over 8 bases. CDR3 length equals 15 residues. The trim removed 3 bases at V and 7 bases at J, leaving 8 bases unmatched. Germline V gene data show CDR1 as KGHSH and CDR2 as LQKENI. The CDR3 loop is CASSPPGLATNEQFF. The CDR3, as DNA: TGTGCCAGCTCACCCCCCGGACTAGCTACTAATGAGCAGTTCTTC.

The chain couples TRBV6-1 to TRBJ2-2, with 11 nucleotides matching TRBD2. J gave up 5 bases and V 6 bases, and 5 bases lay outside the gene matches. CDR1 and CDR2 from the germline V gene are MNHNS and SASEGT. There are 15 residues in the CDR3. The CDR3 here is CASRLAGVGTGELFF. CDR3 bases: TGTGCCAGCAGACTAGCGGGAGTGGGGACCGGGGAGCTGTTTTTT.

The chain links TRBV2 to TRBJ1-3; 8 bases are shared with TRBD1. V shed 0 bases, J shed 2 bases, and the junction held 0 bases outside the gene matches. This CDR3 has 15 amino acids. The V gene's germline CDR1 is SNHLY and CDR2 FYNNEI. For the CDR3, the DNA is TGTGCCAGCAGTGAAGCGGACAGGGCTGGAAACACCATATATTTT. This codes for CASSEADRAGNTIYF.

A single count supports this clone. This chain connects TRBV30 to TRBJ1-5; possible D gene TRBD1, 5 bases. Trimming left V 2 bases short and J 7 bases short, with 12 bases between. Germline-derived CDR1 and CDR2 are GTSNPN and SVGIG (reference sequence). This CDR3 contains 13 residues. The CDR3 DNA sequence: TGTGCCTGGAGTAAAGGGGCGGAACAGCCCCAGCATTTT. Translating gives CAWSKGAEQPQHF. Full variable domain (missing parts from reference TRBV30 and TRBJ1-5): SQTIHQWPATLVQPVGSPLSLECTVEGTSNPNLYWYRQAAGRGLQLLFYSVGIGQISSEVPQNLSASRPQDRQFILSSKKLLLSDSGFYLCAWSKGAEQPQHFGDGTRLSIL.

This clone occurred a few times. The chain combines TRBV5-1 with TRBJ2-2; D possibly matches TRBD1 or TRBD2 (5 bases each). Trimming removed 3 bases at V and 4 bases at J, with 16 bases between. In germline, CDR1 is SGHRS, CDR2 YFSETQ. The CDR3 runs 16 residues. CDR3 sequence reads: CASSYRAGAGTGELFF. CDR3 nucleotides: TGCGCCAGCAGCTATCGGGCCGGGGCAGGCACCGGGGAGCTGTTTTTT.

This clone appeared a few times. The V call is TRBV28, the J call TRBJ2-7; 10 bases line up with TRBD2. With 6 bases clipped from V and 3 bases from J, the junction kept 5 bases outside the gene matches. The V gene's germline CDR1 is MDHEN and CDR2 SYDVKM. This CDR3 is 14 amino acids long. The CDR3 DNA sequence: TGTGCCAGCAGAAATCTAGCGGGGGTCTACGAGCAGTACTTC. Protein sequence: CASRNLAGVYEQYF.

The chain employs TRBV28 and TRBJ1-2; D is uncertain. Trimming pared 11 bases from V and 4 bases from J, leaving 17 bases between. The germline gives CDR1 MDHEN, CDR2 SYDVKM. CDR3 length: 13 amino acids. The chain's CDR3 is CASKSGKIYGYTF. CDR3 nucleotides: TGTGCCTCCAAGTCGGGGAAGATCTATGGCTACACCTTC.

The chain has TRBV10-3 and TRBJ2-2; no definite D call. The V end lost 7 bases, the J end lost 7 bases, and 16 bases lay between the germline ends. The CDR3 sequence is 14 residues long. Germline V CDR1 and CDR2: ENHRY, SYGVKD. CDR3 nucleotide sequence: TGTGCCATCACCCCTTCGGGCCGGCGCGGGGAGCTGTTTTTT. Encoded protein: CAITPSGRRGELFF.

The chain is built from TRBV27 and TRBJ2-7; D not certain. Germline lookup yields CDR1 MNHEY and CDR2 SMNVEV (reference sequence). CDR3 length: 13 residues. Trimming stripped 9 bases from V and 3 bases from J, with 15 bases between. CDR3: CASRRQADYEQYF. For the CDR3, the DNA is TGTGCCAGTAGACGACAAGCCGACTACGAGCAGTACTTC.

The chain links TRBV5-1 to TRBJ1-6, with 8 positions matching TRBD1. Germline lookup yields CDR1 SGHRS and CDR2 YFSETQ. This CDR3 is built from 15 residues. V trimming: 4 bases; J trimming: 10 bases; junction bases outside the gene matches: 10. The CDR3 sequence: CASSPTGDWESPLHF. DNA of the CDR3: TGCGCCAGCAGCCCGACAGGGGACTGGGAGTCACCCCTCCACTTT. The full variable domain, rest sourced from reference TRBV5-1 and TRBJ1-6, is KAGVTQTPRYLIKTRGQQVTLSCSPISGHRSVSWYQQTPGQGLQFLFEYFSETQRNKGNFPGRFSGRQFSNSRSEMNVSTLELGDSALYLCASSPTGDWESPLHFGNGTRLTVT.

The chain recombines TRBV11-2 with TRBJ2-5; no clear D gene. Germline V lookup: CDR1 SGHAT, CDR2 FQNNGV. The CDR3 has 14 amino acids. V gave up 3 bases and J gave up 1 base, with 9 bases separating them. The CDR3 spells CASSLWGIQETQYF. The DNA of the CDR3 is TGTGCCAGCAGCTTGTGGGGAATCCAAGAGACCCAGTACTTC.

The CDR3 bases are TGTGCCAGCAGCTTAGGTTTGGTAGATACGCAGTATTTT. This sequence encodes CASSLGLVDTQYF. The rearrangement joins TRBV7-6 to TRBJ2-3; no firm D call. From germline, CDR1 is SGHVS and CDR2 FNYEAQ. The V end lost 1 base, the J end lost 5 bases, and 7 bases lay between the germline ends. The CDR3 length is 13 residues.

The chain uses TRBV7-2 and TRBJ2-7; D is possibly TRBD1 (6 bases). This CDR3 region has 13 residues. Germline-derived CDR1 and CDR2 are SGHTA and FQGNSA. V gave up 5 bases and J gave up 0 bases, with 8 bases separating them. CDR3 protein: CASSRQASYEQYF. DNA of the CDR3: TGTGCCAGCAGCAGACAGGCCTCCTACGAGCAGTACTTC.

The chain uses TRBV1 and TRBJ2-1; the table's D call, TRBD2, was not checked against the DNA. TRBV1 is recorded as a pseudogene. The CDR3 runs 14 residues. CDR3 in DNA: TGCACCAAGTTAACTAGCGGCCGATACAATGAGCAGTTCTTC. This codes for CTKLTSGRYNEQFF.

The V call is TRBV5-1, the J call TRBJ2-7, with D possibly being TRBD1 or TRBD2 (5 bases each). The CDR3 is 15 residues long. V was cut by 8 bases and J by 4 bases, with 22 bases left in between. The germline gives CDR1 SGHRS, CDR2 YFSETQ. The CDR3 DNA reads as TGCGCCAGTTACACTGGGACGGAATCGAGGTACGAGCAGTACTTC. This translates into CASYTGTESRYEQYF.

V is TRBV5-1 and J is TRBJ2-7, with 7 bases aligning to TRBD2. This CDR3 is built from 16 residues. With 2 bases clipped from V and 3 bases from J, the junction kept 11 bases outside the gene matches. CDR1 and CDR2 from the germline V gene are SGHRS and YFSETQ. CDR3 amino acids: CASSFPPGGRIYEQYF. CDR3 in DNA: TGCGCCAGCAGCTTCCCCCCTGGCGGGAGAATCTACGAGCAGTACTTC. Full variable domain (remainder filled in from reference TRBV5-1 and TRBJ2-7): KAGVTQTPRYLIKTRGQQVTLSCSPISGHRSVSWYQQTPGQGLQFLFEYFSETQRNKGNFPGRFSGRQFSNSRSEMNVSTLELGDSALYLCASSFPPGGRIYEQYFGPGTRLTVT.

The chain recombines TRBV27 with TRBJ1-6; D is uncertain. CDR3 length equals 12 residues. Germline lookup yields CDR1 MNHEY and CDR2 SMNVEV (reference sequence). V was trimmed by 6 bases and J by 3 bases, leaving 3 bases between them. The CDR3 nucleotides read TGTGCCAGCAGGTTCTATAATTCACCCCTCCACTTT. Its protein product is CASRFYNSPLHF.

This chain connects TRBV5-5 to TRBJ1-3, with D possibly matching TRBD1 (6 bases). Trimming removed 4 bases at V and 3 bases at J, with 11 bases between. CDR1 is SGHKS and CDR2 is YYEKEE in the germline V gene (reference sequence). The CDR3 runs 14 residues. Here the CDR3 reads CASSPGAGGNTIYF. For the CDR3, the DNA is TGTGCCAGCAGCCCAGGGGCCGGTGGAAACACCATATATTTT.

The rearrangement uses TRBV18 and TRBJ1-1; 8 nucleotides match TRBD1. CDR1 is KGHSH and CDR2 is LQKENI in the germline V gene. CDR3 length: 17 amino acids. Trimming removed 1 base from V and 2 bases from J; junction bases left unmatched: 9. CDR3 amino acids: CASSPRSTGGVNTEAFF. As DNA, the CDR3 is TGTGCCAGCTCACCACGGTCTACAGGGGGTGTCAACACTGAAGCTTTCTTT.

This clone has more than one count but fewer than ten. The rearrangement uses TRBV19 and TRBJ1-4, with TRBD1 identical over 7 bases. The CDR3 consists of 15 residues. CDR1 and CDR2 (germline): LNHDA, SQIVND (reference sequence). The junction had 9 bases not matched to a gene; V was cut back by 4 bases and J by 7 bases. The CDR3 sequence: CASSSGTATIEKLFF. CDR3 DNA sequence: TGTGCCAGTAGTAGCGGGACAGCTACCATTGAAAAACTGTTTTTT.

V is TRBV7-3 and J is TRBJ1-5, with unresolved D. Germline assignment: CDR1 SGHTA and CDR2 FQGTGA. The CDR3 is 13 amino acids. With 5 bases removed from V and 1 base from J, the gap between germline ends came to 6 bases. This chain's CDR3 is CASSVESNQPQHF. CDR3 nucleotide sequence: TGTGCCAGCAGCGTGGAGAGCAATCAGCCCCAGCATTTT.

This chain connects TRBV5-6 to TRBJ2-1, with 7 bases identical to TRBD2. Germline assignment: CDR1 SGHDT and CDR2 YYEEEE. J was trimmed by 6 bases and V by 4 bases; bases with no gene match: 7. CDR3 size: 14 residues. CDR3 protein: CASSNAGTINEQFF. CDR3 bases: TGTGCCAGCAGCAACGCCGGGACTATCAATGAGCAGTTCTTC. The complete variable domain, with remaining parts taken from reference TRBV5-6 and TRBJ2-1, reads DAGVTQSPTHLIKTRGQQVTLRCSPKSGHDTVSWYQQALGQGPQFIFQYYEEEERQRGNFPDRFSGHQFPNYSSELNVNALLLGDSALYLCASSNAGTINEQFFGPGTRLTVL.

The rearrangement joins TRBV5-1 to TRBJ2-1; the match to TRBD2 covers 8 bases. Germline-derived CDR1 and CDR2 are SGHRS and YFSETQ. The V segment lost 4 bases and the J segment 4 bases; nucleotides outside the gene matches: 10. This CDR3 region has 16 residues. The CDR3 loop is CASSAGSGTRYNEQFF. The DNA for the CDR3 is TGCGCCAGCAGCGCGGGATCCGGGACTAGATACAATGAGCAGTTCTTC.

The chain has TRBV15 and TRBJ1-5; a weak D match, TRBD1 (6 bases). Germline-derived CDR1 and CDR2 are LNHNV and YYDKDF (reference sequence). The CDR3 covers 15 residues. Trimming shortened V by 0 bases and J by 9 bases, and 15 bases separated the two germline ends. CDR3 nucleotide sequence: TGTGCCACCAGCAGAGATCGTTCGGGAGGGGGGCCCCAGCATTTT. Its protein is CATSRDRSGGGPQHF.

The J gene is TRBJ2-1, the V gene TRBV5-4; D is possibly TRBD1 (7 bases). Germline V lookup: CDR1 SGHNT, CDR2 YYREEE (reference sequence). The CDR3 sequence is 15 residues long. V lost 4 bases and J 9 bases, leaving 20 bases between the germline ends. DNA for the CDR3: TGTGCCAGCAGCCGCGAGGGGGCGGTCGGGGGTGAGCAGTTCTTC. Its protein product is CASSREGAVGGEQFF.

The chain uses TRBV7-2 and TRBJ2-3; D is unclear. Trimming stripped 4 bases from V and 2 bases from J, with 10 bases between. CDR1 is SGHTA and CDR2 is FQGNSA in the germline V gene. This CDR3 has 14 amino acids. DNA for the CDR3: TGTGCCAGCAGCTCCGGAAGGGCCACAGATACGCAGTATTTT. This encodes CASSSGRATDTQYF.